Listed below are T cell receptor beta chains from one sample, sequenced in a study of Graves' ophthalmopathy and Graves' hyperthyroidism. Via MiXCR, TCRdb re-called the multiplex PCR reads, giving one row per CDR3 protein. The data hold approximately 700,000 distinct CDR3 sequences, with about two fifths observed a single time. Sequencing was done on a sample of peripheral blood. The receptors were gathered from an adult man with Graves' ophthalmopathy. CDR3s include the opening cysteine and the closing phenylalanine or tryptophan. The D gene is left open where the match is weak. Clone size is shown for a subset of rows, as once, few, many or a class of expanded clone.

v_gene	abundance	d_gene	j_gene	CDR3aa	CDR3nt
TRBV6-1	.	.	TRBJ1-1	CASSYSADANTEAFF	TGTGCCAGCAGTTACTCGGCAGATGCGAACACTGAAGCTTTCTTT
TRBV25-1	.	TRBD1	TRBJ1-2	CASSVGTGIGYTF	TGTGCCAGCAGTGTAGGGACAGGGATCGGCTACACCTTC
TRBV7-3	many	.	TRBJ1-1	CASSLKGVPDTEAFF	TGTGCCAGCAGCTTAAAAGGGGTTCCGGACACTGAAGCTTTCTTT
TRBV7-9	.	TRBD1	TRBJ1-2	CASSTSGTGWATF	TGTGCCAGCAGCACCTCCGGGACAGGATGGGCGACCTTC
TRBV10-3	.	.	TRBJ2-5	CASSYDLSSQETQYF	TGTGCCAGCAGTTACGACCTCAGCTCCCAAGAGACCCAGTACTTC
TRBV7-3	few	TRBD2	TRBJ2-5	CASSLPGLAGGPLQETQYF	TGTGCCAGCAGCTTACCCGGACTAGCGGGGGGGCCTCTACAAGAGACCCAGTACTTC
TRBV19	many	.	TRBJ1-1	CASSATGSFNTEAFF	TGTGCCAGTAGTGCGACAGGCTCCTTTAACACTGAAGCTTTCTTT
TRBV25-1	.	.	TRBJ1-3	CASSEYGRNTIYF	TGTGCCAGCAGTGAATACGGCCGGAACACCATATATTTT
TRBV9	.	TRBD1	TRBJ2-2	CASSVVGTEPTGELFF	TGTGCCAGCAGCGTAGTAGGGACAGAACCTACCGGGGAGCTGTTTTTT
TRBV24-1	.	TRBD1	TRBJ1-5	CATSATGRDQPQHF	TGTGCCACCAGTGCGACAGGGAGGGACCAGCCCCAGCATTTT
TRBV19	many	.	TRBJ1-4	CASSAEELNEKLFF	TGTGCCAGTAGTGCGGAGGAACTAAATGAAAAACTGTTTTTT
TRBV11-3	many	TRBD1	TRBJ2-5	CASSPNRGEGTQYF	TGTGCCAGCAGCCCGAACAGGGGTGAGGGGACCCAGTACTTC
TRBV2	many	.	TRBJ2-7	CASSEGRDEQYF	TGTGCCAGCAGTGAAGGGAGAGACGAGCAGTACTTC
TRBV10-3	.	.	TRBJ1-2	CAISESGQRYGNTF	TGTGCCATCAGTGAGTCCGGACAGCGATATGGAAACACCTTC
TRBV9	.	TRBD1	TRBJ1-4	CAGSAGQGSSNEKLFF	TGTGCCGGCAGCGCAGGACAGGGTAGCTCTAATGAAAAACTGTTTTTT
TRBV12-3/TRBV12-4	few	.	TRBJ1-5	CASSSSTGLGNQPQHF	TGTGCCAGCAGTTCCTCGACAGGTTTGGGTAATCAGCCCCAGCATTTT
TRBV15	.	.	TRBJ1-1	CATSRDPRGVVNTEAFF	TGTGCCACCAGCAGAGATCCCCGTGGAGTCGTGAACACTGAAGCTTTCTTT
TRBV20-1	.	TRBD1	TRBJ1-1	CSARDPDRDTEAFF	TGCAGTGCTAGAGATCCGGACAGGGACACTGAAGCTTTCTTT
TRBV7-2	many	TRBD1	TRBJ1-2	CASRMTGGSGYTF	TGTGCCAGCAGAATGACAGGGGGAAGTGGCTACACCTTC
TRBV19	.	TRBD1	TRBJ1-4	CASSRGQGTNEKLFF	TGTGCCAGTAGTAGGGGACAGGGAACTAATGAAAAACTGTTTTTT
TRBV29-1	.	.	TRBJ1-2	CSAGLGGYGYTF	TGCAGCGCCGGGCTAGGGGGCTATGGCTACACCTTC
TRBV10-3	few	.	TRBJ2-6	CASSYWSGARSGANVLTF	TGTGCCAGCAGTTACTGGTCAGGGGCGCGGTCTGGGGCCAACGTCCTGACTTTC
TRBV2	few	TRBD1	TRBJ1-5	CASSFHRGTPNQPQHF	TGTGCCAGCAGCTTCCACAGGGGCACCCCTAATCAGCCCCAGCATTTT
TRBV7-2	.	.	TRBJ1-3	CASSLLGAGSGNTIYF	TGTGCCAGCAGCTTATTAGGGGCAGGGTCTGGAAACACCATATATTTT
TRBV29-1	.	.	TRBJ1-4	CSVGNQDPTNEKLFF	TGCAGCGTTGGAAATCAGGACCCAACTAATGAAAAACTGTTTTTT
TRBV25-1	.	.	TRBJ1-3	CASSDSNGNTIYF	TGTGCCAGCAGTGACAGCAATGGAAACACCATATATTTT
TRBV29-1	.	.	TRBJ1-1	CSVGSVMNTEAFF	TGCAGCGTTGGGTCAGTCATGAACACTGAAGCTTTCTTT
TRBV2	.	TRBD1	TRBJ1-2	CASRRTGATRVGYTF	TGTGCCAGCAGGCGGACAGGGGCCACCCGAGTTGGCTACACCTTC
TRBV19	.	.	TRBJ1-2	CARAQGQNYGYTF	TGTGCCCGCGCGCAGGGTCAAAACTATGGCTACACCTTC
TRBV7-3	.	.	TRBJ2-2	CASSLFPGAGELLF	TGTGCCAGCAGCTTGTTTCCAGGGGCCGGGGAGCTGCTTTTT
TRBV24-1	.	.	TRBJ2-1	CATSSRGNEQFF	TGTGCCACCAGTTCCAGGGGAAATGAGCAGTTCTTC
TRBV20-1	.	.	TRBJ1-5	CSARSGGNQPQHF	TGCAGTGCTAGATCCGGAGGCAATCAGCCCCAGCATTTT
TRBV25-1	.	TRBD1	TRBJ2-5	CASTRTGNQETQYF	TGTGCCAGCACACGGACAGGGAACCAAGAGACCCAGTACTTC